The 29 T cell receptor beta chains reported below all come from one sample, sequenced in a study of blood T cell repertoires in COVID-19. Data came from immunoSEQ multiplex PCR; TCRdb stores just in-frame clones and leaves some out. The data show about 240,000 clones, 81% seen once. Input material: peripheral blood. These receptors were taken from a woman aged 80 or older with COVID-19, enrolled during active disease.

The V gene is TRBV28, the J gene TRBJ1-2; D possibly corresponds to TRBD1 (5 bases). Germline CDR1 and CDR2: MDHEN and SYDVKM. The CDR3 contains 14 residues. The V and J ends lost 0 bases and 6 bases respectively, with 11 bases between them. CDR3 protein: CASSLWISGDGYTF. The CDR3 coding sequence is TGTGCCAGCAGTTTATGGATTTCGGGGGATGGCTACACCTTC.

The V and J genes are TRBV2 and TRBJ1-2; TRBD1 agrees at 8 bases. Germline lookup yields CDR1 SNHLY and CDR2 FYNNEI. J was trimmed by 5 bases and V by 8 bases; bases with no gene match: 7. This CDR3 region has 13 residues. CDR3 coding DNA: TGTGCCAGCGCTGGGGACAGGAGATATGGCTACACCTTC. It specifies CASAGDRRYGYTF.

V and J are TRBV11-2 and TRBJ2-7; D gene unclear. CDR1 SGHAT and CDR2 FQNNGV come from the germline V gene. The V end lost 5 bases, the J end lost 2 bases, and 10 bases lay between the germline ends. The CDR3 covers 13 residues. The CDR3 region is CASSDGYTYEQYF. The CDR3 region has the DNA TGTGCCAGCAGCGACGGGTATACCTACGAGCAGTACTTC.

In regard to this clone: The same CDR3 also results from other DNA sequences found in this sample. The chain employs TRBV3-1 (or the pseudogene TRBV3-2) and TRBJ2-7; unclear D gene. The V end was cut by 4 bases, the J end by 4 bases, with 8 bases between. The CDR3 has 12 residues. Per germline, CDR1 LGHDT and CDR2 YNNKEL (reference sequence). Here the CDR3 reads CASSPSGYEQYF. CDR3 DNA sequence: TGTGCCAGCAGCCCTTCCGGGTACGAGCAGTACTTC.

This clone was found once. The chain recombines TRBV27 with TRBJ2-7; a possible D gene is TRBD1 (6 bases). The V gene lost 5 bases and the J gene lost 7 bases, with 21 bases spanning the gap. There are 15 residues in the CDR3. CDR1 is MNHEY, CDR2 SMNVEV, per germline (reference sequence). CDR3 sequence (DNA): TGTGCCAGCAGTCCTCCACAGGGAAATTCCATGGAGCAGTACTTC. Protein: CASSPPQGNSMEQYF.

This clone was observed a handful of times. The genes are TRBV11-3 and TRBJ1-1, with a possible D match to TRBD1 (5 bases). The CDR3 is 14 amino acids. Trimming took off 4 bases at V and 3 bases at J, with 12 bases between the two ends. Germline V gives CDR1 SGHNT, CDR2 YENEEA. CDR3 residues: CASSSSGEYTEAFF. Written as DNA, the CDR3 is TGTGCCAGCAGCTCGTCGGGGGAATACACTGAAGCTTTCTTT.

The chain has TRBV19 and TRBJ1-3; unclear D gene. The CDR3 is 13 residues long. From germline, CDR1 is LNHDA and CDR2 SQIVND (reference sequence). The germline V and J ends were trimmed by 4 bases and 10 bases, with 14 bases remaining between them. The CDR3 DNA reads TGTGCCAGTAGTAGCCTCGCAGCGGCTACCATATATTTT. The encoded protein is CASSSLAAATIYF.

This rearrangement joins TRBV9 to TRBJ2-7; the D gene is possibly TRBD1 (6 bases). Germline V CDR1 and CDR2: SGDLS, YYNGEE. CDR3 length: 15 residues. Trimming took off 3 bases at V and 0 bases at J, with 13 bases between the two ends. The CDR3 DNA reads TGTGCCAGCAGCGACCATGGACAGAACTCCTACGAGCAGTACTTC. It codes for CASSDHGQNSYEQYF.

The chain combines TRBV5-1 with TRBJ1-6; weak D call: TRBD1 (5 bases). V lost 4 bases and J lost 10, with 15 bases in between. The CDR3 has 14 residues. Germline CDR1 reads SGHRS; CDR2 reads YFSETQ. In nucleotides, the CDR3 is TGCGCCAGCAGCCTTCAGGGTACCTCCTCACCCCTCCACTTT. It encodes CASSLQGTSSPLHF.

There are a few counts of this clone. The rearrangement links TRBV7-2 to TRBJ2-1; 9 bases are a match to TRBD2. J gave up 6 bases and V 3 bases, and 6 bases lay outside the gene matches. The CDR3 length is 15 residues. CDR1 is SGHTA, CDR2 FQGNSA, per germline. This chain's CDR3 is CASSFLAGVLNEQFF. CDR3 sequence (DNA): TGTGCCAGCAGCTTCTTAGCGGGGGTGCTCAATGAGCAGTTCTTC.

This clone has a handful of counts. The V gene is TRBV20-1, the J gene TRBJ1-4; 7 bases fit TRBD1. The CDR3 loop spans 18 amino acids. Germline values: CDR1 DFQATT, CDR2 SNEGSKA (reference sequence). Trimming took 3 bases from V and 6 from J; bases not matched to a gene: 19. The CDR3 loop is CSASRRTGIYSAYEKLFF. The DNA of the CDR3 is TGCAGTGCTAGTCGGAGGACAGGCATTTACTCGGCGTATGAAAAACTGTTTTTT.

The chain combines TRBV7-9 with TRBJ1-1; D is uncertain. The germline gives CDR1 SEHNR, CDR2 FQNEAQ (reference sequence). CDR3 length equals 11 residues. V was clipped by 5 bases and J by 11 bases, with 12 bases between them. CDR3 in DNA: TGTGCCAGCAGCGCCCCGCCGGGGGCTTTCTTT. Translation: CASSAPPGAFF.

V is TRBV11-2 and J is TRBJ2-7; weak D call: TRBD2 (6 bases). The length of the CDR3 is 13 residues. Trimming took off 4 bases at V and 6 bases at J, with 13 bases between the two ends. Germline loops: CDR1 SGHAT, CDR2 FQNNGV. In DNA, the CDR3 is TGTGCCAGCAGCTCCACGGGACTGGGCGAGCAGTACTTC. This sequence encodes CASSSTGLGEQYF.

V and J are TRBV18 and TRBJ2-1, with TRBD2 matching 7 bases. V was pared by 4 bases and J by 7 bases, with 13 bases of the junction left unmatched. The CDR3 is made up of 16 amino acids. CDR1 and CDR2 (germline): KGHSH, LQKENI. The CDR3 sequence: CASSRPSGPTGNEQFF. In DNA form, the CDR3 reads TGTGCCAGCTCACGACCTAGCGGCCCTACGGGTAATGAGCAGTTCTTC.

The gene calls are TRBV30 and TRBJ2-7; 9 bases are a match to TRBD1. The ends lost 2 bases at V and 6 bases at J; junction bases unmatched: 5. In germline, CDR1 is GTSNPN, CDR2 SVGIG (reference sequence). The CDR3 length is 13 residues. This chain's CDR3 is CAWSRGQGFEQYF. For the CDR3, the DNA is TGTGCCTGGAGTAGGGGACAGGGATTCGAGCAGTACTTC. Together with reference TRBV30 and TRBJ2-7, the CDR3 gives the full variable domain: SQTIHQWPATLVQPVGSPLSLECTVEGTSNPNLYWYRQAAGRGLQLLFYSVGIGQISSEVPQNLSASRPQDRQFILSSKKLLLSDSGFYLCAWSRGQGFEQYFGPGTRLTVT.

This clone turned up a few times. This chain links TRBV10-3 with TRBJ1-2; 7 bases fit TRBD1. Germline CDR1 and CDR2: ENHRY and SYGVKD. Germline trimming cut 6 bases from V and 6 bases from J; bases unmatched to any gene: 7. The CDR3 contains 13 residues. The CDR3 is CAISSTGWDGYTF. CDR3 in DNA: TGTGCCATCAGCTCGACAGGGTGGGATGGCTACACCTTC.

CDR3 residues: CASSPSERFRAEAFF. CDR3 in DNA: TGCGCCAGCAGCCCCTCGGAACGGTTCCGGGCTGAAGCTTTCTTT. This chain uses TRBV4-1 with TRBJ1-1; D not resolved. The ends were cut back, 4 bases at V and 6 bases at J, with 18 bases in the middle. The CDR3 sequence is 15 residues long. Germline V gene sequence: CDR1 MGHRA, CDR2 YSYEKL.

This clone has a single count. This rearrangement joins TRBV11-3 to TRBJ2-7; TRBD2 might be the D (5 bases). Germline-derived CDR1 and CDR2 are SGHNT and YENEEA. The CDR3 is made up of 13 amino acids. The V end was cut by 5 bases, the J end by 1 base, with 9 bases between. CDR3 nucleotide sequence: TGTGCCAGCAGCCCCGGGATTTCCTACGAGCAGTACTTC. This sequence encodes CASSPGISYEQYF. Complete variable domain (other parts from reference TRBV11-3 and TRBJ2-7): EAGVVQSPRYKIIEKKQPVAFWCNPISGHNTLYWYLQNLGQGPELLIRYENEEAVDDSQLPKDRFSAERLKGVDSTLKIQPAELGDSAVYLCASSPGISYEQYFGPGTRLTVT.

This sequence joins TRBV6-2 or TRBV6-3 and TRBJ2-7, with D tentatively TRBD2 (5 bases). Germline CDR1 MNHEY, CDR2 SVGEGT. The ends were cut back, 0 bases at V and 5 bases at J, with 14 bases in the middle. This CDR3 has 15 residues. CDR3 sequence (DNA): TGTGCCAGCAGTTACTCAGGACGGGGATCCCACGAGCAGTACTTC. As protein: CASSYSGRGSHEQYF.

This clone was recorded once. The rearrangement joins TRBV9 to TRBJ1-1; D is unclear. The CDR3 runs to 14 residues. CDR1 is SGDLS and CDR2 is YYNGEE in the germline V gene. With 0 bases removed from V and 4 bases from J, the gap between germline ends came to 10 bases. The CDR3 is CASSVVTAVTEAFF. CDR3 coding DNA: TGTGCCAGCAGCGTAGTGACGGCGGTCACTGAAGCTTTCTTT.

V usage is TRBV14 and J usage is TRBJ1-6; a weak D match, TRBD1 (5 bases). The CDR3 spans 16 residues. Germline CDR1 SGHDN, CDR2 FVKESK. Trimming left V 3 bases short and J 8 bases short, with 17 bases between. In DNA form, the CDR3 reads TGTGCCAGCAGCCACAGGGTGGTCAATGGGGATTCACCCCTCCACTTT. Its protein is CASSHRVVNGDSPLHF.

The rearrangement joins TRBV18 to TRBJ1-2, with 7 bases aligning to TRBD1. Per germline, CDR1 KGHSH and CDR2 LQKENI. Trimming removed 2 bases from V and 6 bases from J; junction bases left unmatched: 9. CDR3 length equals 15 residues. Here the CDR3 reads CASSPERRTGDGYTF. CDR3 nucleotides: TGTGCCAGCTCACCAGAGCGTAGGACAGGCGATGGCTACACCTTC.

The genes are TRBV16 and TRBJ1-1; D gene unclear. Germline CDR1 reads KGHSY; CDR2 reads FQNENV. V lost 1 base, J lost 1 base, and 4 bases lay in between. This CDR3 is built from 13 residues. CDR3: CASSQFRNTEAFF. The CDR3, as DNA: TGTGCCAGCAGCCAATTTAGGAACACTGAAGCTTTCTTT.

The chain's CDR3 is CASIPRARGSFRETQYF. CDR3 nucleotides: TGTGCCAGTATCCCGAGGGCCCGAGGGTCTTTTCGAGAGACCCAGTACTTC. V and J are TRBV19 and TRBJ2-5, with D perhaps TRBD2 (5 bases). The CDR3 has 17 residues. Germline CDR1 LNHDA, CDR2 SQIVND (reference sequence). Between the trimmed V and J ends, which lost 7 bases and 4 bases, there was a span of 25 bases.

This chain links TRBV18 with TRBJ2-2; 8 bases align to TRBD1. The trim removed 5 bases at V and 6 bases at J, leaving 5 bases unmatched. CDR3 length equals 14 residues. Germline assignment: CDR1 KGHSH and CDR2 LQKENI. CDR3: CASSFDRGAGELFF. For the CDR3, the DNA is TGTGCCAGCTCATTTGACAGGGGCGCCGGGGAGCTGTTTTTT. Variable domain in full (rest from reference TRBV18 and TRBJ2-2): NAGVMQNPRHLVRRRGQEARLRCSPMKGHSHVYWYRQLPEEGLKFMVYLQKENIIDESGMPKERFSAEFPKEGPSILRIQQVVRGDSAAYFCASSFDRGAGELFFGEGSRLTVL.

The CDR3 sequence: CASSHSLAGVETQYF. The CDR3, as DNA: TGTGCCAGCAGCCACTCACTAGCGGGAGTAGAGACCCAGTACTTC. This chain joins TRBV4-2 and TRBJ2-5; the match to TRBD2 covers 11 bases. The CDR3 totals 15 residues. Germline assignment: CDR1 LGHNA and CDR2 YNFKEQ. The trim removed 3 bases at V and 4 bases at J, leaving 4 bases unmatched.

The genes are TRBV18 and TRBJ2-5; 11 positions agree with TRBD2. Per the germline V gene, CDR1 is KGHSH and CDR2 is LQKENI. The CDR3 consists of 15 residues. Trimming took 6 bases from V and 9 from J; bases not matched to a gene: 12. CDR3 in DNA: TGTGCCAGCTCCCGAGAGACTAGCGGGATTCGGGCCCAGTACTTC. Translation: CASSRETSGIRAQYF.

Concerning this clone: The sample carries other DNA sequences with the same CDR3. The chain has TRBV5-1 and TRBJ1-6, with 9 positions matching TRBD1. Trimming removed 7 bases from V and 7 bases from J; junction bases left unmatched: 3. Germline V gene data show CDR1 as SGHRS and CDR2 as YFSETQ. The CDR3 loop spans 13 amino acids. The CDR3 DNA sequence: TGCGCCAGCGGAGGGACAGGGAATTCACCCCTCCACTTT. This gives the protein CASGGTGNSPLHF.

This rearrangement joins TRBV5-5 to TRBJ2-5; 7 nucleotides align to TRBD2. The trim removed 4 bases at V and 5 bases at J, leaving 8 bases unmatched. Germline lookup yields CDR1 SGHKS and CDR2 YYEKEE (reference sequence). The length of the CDR3 is 14 residues. In nucleotides, the CDR3 is TGTGCCAGCAGCCCAAGGACTAGTTCTGAGACCCAGTACTTC. As protein: CASSPRTSSETQYF.